One T cell receptor (beta chain) is described in this entry. The sample belongs to a study of blood T cell repertoires in COVID-19. The germline CDR1 and CDR2 sequences are SGHAT and FQNNGV. CDR3 length: 13 amino acids. The germline V and J ends were trimmed by 2 bases and 4 bases, with 6 bases remaining between them. As originally analysed: Estimation of nucleated cell counts was performed using reference gene primer amplification. Method: immunoSEQ multiplex PCR; TCRdb's copy keeps in-frame clones and lacks some. V, J and clone size were drawn from that table, and D and trimming were deduced from the DNA. The repertoire holds about 260,000 clones, with more than 85% as singletons.

This chain joins TRBV11-2 and TRBJ1-3; D call uncertain. Sequenced sample: peripheral blood. The TCR sequence derives from a young man with active or convalescent COVID-19. CDR3 sequence (DNA): TGTGCCAGCAGCTTAACAGAAGGAAACACCATATATTTT. Residues: CASSLTEGNTIYF.